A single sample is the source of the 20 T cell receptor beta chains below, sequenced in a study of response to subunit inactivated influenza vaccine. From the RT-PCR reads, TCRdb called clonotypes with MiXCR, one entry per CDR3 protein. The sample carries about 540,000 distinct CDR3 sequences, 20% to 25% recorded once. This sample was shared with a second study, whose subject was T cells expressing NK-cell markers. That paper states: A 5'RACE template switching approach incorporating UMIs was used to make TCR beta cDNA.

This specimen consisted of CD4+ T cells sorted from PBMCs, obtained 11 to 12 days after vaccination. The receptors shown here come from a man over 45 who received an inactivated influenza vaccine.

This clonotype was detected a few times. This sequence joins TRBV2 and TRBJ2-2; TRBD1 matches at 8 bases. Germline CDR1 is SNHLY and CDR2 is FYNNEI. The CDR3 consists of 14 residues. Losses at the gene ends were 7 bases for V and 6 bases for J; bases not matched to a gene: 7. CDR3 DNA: TGTGCCAGCATGGGGGACAGGTCGGCCGGGGAGCTGTTTTTT. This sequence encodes CASMGDRSAGELFF.

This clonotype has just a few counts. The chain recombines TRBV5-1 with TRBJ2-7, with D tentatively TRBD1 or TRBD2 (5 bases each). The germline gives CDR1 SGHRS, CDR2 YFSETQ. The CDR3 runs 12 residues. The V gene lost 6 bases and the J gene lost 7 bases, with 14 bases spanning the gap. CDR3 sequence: CASTTSWGEQYF. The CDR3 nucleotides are TGCGCCAGCACTACTTCATGGGGGGAGCAGTACTTC.

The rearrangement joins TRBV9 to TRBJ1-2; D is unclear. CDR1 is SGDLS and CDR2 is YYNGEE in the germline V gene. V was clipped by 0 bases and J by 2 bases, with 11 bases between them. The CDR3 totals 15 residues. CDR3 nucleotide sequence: TGTGCCAGCAGCGTAGCTCCAGGCATAAACTATGGCTACACCTTC. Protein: CASSVAPGINYGYTF.

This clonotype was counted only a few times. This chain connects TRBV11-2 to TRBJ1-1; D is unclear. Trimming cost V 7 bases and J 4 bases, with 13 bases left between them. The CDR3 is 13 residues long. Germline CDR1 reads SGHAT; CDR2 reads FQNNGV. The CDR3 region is CASTLGVGTEAFF. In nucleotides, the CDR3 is TGTGCCAGCACCCTTGGGGTGGGCACTGAAGCTTTCTTT.

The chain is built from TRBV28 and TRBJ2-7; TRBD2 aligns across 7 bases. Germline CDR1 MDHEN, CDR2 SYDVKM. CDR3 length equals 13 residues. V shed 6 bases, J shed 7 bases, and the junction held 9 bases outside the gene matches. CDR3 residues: CASRRTSVREQYF. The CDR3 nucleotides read TGTGCCAGCAGACGAACTAGCGTGAGAGAGCAGTACTTC.

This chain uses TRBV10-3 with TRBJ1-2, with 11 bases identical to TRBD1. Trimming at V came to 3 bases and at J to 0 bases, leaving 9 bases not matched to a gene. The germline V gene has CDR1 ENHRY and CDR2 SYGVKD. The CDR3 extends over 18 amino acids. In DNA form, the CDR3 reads TGTGCCATCAGTGATCTCCGGGACAGGGGGTCCCCTAACTATGGCTACACCTTC. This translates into CAISDLRDRGSPNYGYTF.

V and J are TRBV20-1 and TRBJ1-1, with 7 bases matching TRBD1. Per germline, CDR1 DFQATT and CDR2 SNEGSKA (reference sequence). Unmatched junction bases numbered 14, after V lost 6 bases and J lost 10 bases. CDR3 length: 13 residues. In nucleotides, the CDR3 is TGCAGTGCCGGCGAAACAGGGGACCGCTTAGCTTTCTTT. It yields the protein CSAGETGDRLAFF.

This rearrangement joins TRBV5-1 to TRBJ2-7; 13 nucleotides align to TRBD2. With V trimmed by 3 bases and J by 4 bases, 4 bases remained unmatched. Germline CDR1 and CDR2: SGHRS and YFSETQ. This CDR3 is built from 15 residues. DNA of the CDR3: TGCGCCAGCAGCTGGACTAGCGGGAGTTCATACGAGCAGTACTTC. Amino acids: CASSWTSGSSYEQYF.

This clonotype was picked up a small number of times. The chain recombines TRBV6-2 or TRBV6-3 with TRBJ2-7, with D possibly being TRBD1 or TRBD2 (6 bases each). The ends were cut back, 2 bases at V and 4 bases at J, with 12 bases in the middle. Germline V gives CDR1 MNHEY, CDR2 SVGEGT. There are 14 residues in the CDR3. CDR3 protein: CASSYLRGLYEQYF. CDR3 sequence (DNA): TGTGCCAGCAGTTACCTCCGGGGGCTTTACGAGCAGTACTTC.

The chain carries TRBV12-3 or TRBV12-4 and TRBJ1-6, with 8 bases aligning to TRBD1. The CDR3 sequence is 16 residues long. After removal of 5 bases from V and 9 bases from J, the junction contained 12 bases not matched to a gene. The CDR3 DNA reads TGTGCCAGCAGTAAGATATGGACAGGGAAGACTTCACCCCTCCACTTT. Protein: CASSKIWTGKTSPLHF.

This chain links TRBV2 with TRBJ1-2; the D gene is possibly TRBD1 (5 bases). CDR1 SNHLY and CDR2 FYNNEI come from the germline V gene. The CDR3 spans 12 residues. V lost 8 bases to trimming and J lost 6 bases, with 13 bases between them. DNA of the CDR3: TGTGCCAGCGTCAGGGCCCTCCATGGCTACACCTTC. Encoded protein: CASVRALHGYTF.

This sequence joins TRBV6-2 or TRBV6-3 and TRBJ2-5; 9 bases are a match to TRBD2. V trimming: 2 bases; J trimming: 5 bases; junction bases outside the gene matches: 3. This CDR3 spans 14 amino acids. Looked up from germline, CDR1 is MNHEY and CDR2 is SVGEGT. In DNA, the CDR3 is TGTGCCAGCAGTTACGGACTAGCGACGGAGACCCAGTACTTC. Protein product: CASSYGLATETQYF.

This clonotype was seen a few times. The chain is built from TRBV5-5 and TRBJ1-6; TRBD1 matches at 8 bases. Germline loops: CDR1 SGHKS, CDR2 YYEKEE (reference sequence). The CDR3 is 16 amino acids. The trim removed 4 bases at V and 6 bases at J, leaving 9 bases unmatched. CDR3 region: CASSRTDRALNSPLHF. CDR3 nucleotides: TGTGCCAGCAGCCGGACGGACAGGGCACTTAATTCACCCCTCCACTTT.

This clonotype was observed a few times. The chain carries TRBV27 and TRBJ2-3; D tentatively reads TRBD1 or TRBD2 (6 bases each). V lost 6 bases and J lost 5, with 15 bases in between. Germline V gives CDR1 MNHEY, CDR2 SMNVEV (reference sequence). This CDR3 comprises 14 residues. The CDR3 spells CASSPRGRGDTQYF. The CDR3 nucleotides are TGTGCCAGCAGCCCCCGGGGGCGGGGAGATACGCAGTATTTT.

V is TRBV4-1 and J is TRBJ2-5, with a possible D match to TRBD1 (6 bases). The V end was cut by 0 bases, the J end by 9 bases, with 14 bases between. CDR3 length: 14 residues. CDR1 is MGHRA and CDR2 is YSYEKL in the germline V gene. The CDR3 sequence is CASSQESGRGAQYF. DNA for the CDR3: TGCGCCAGCAGCCAAGAATCAGGCAGGGGAGCCCAGTACTTC.

The CDR3 loop is CASFKETQYF. The CDR3 nucleotides read TGTGCCAGCTTTAAAGAGACCCAGTACTTC. The genes are TRBV6-2 or TRBV6-3 and TRBJ2-5; D not certain. CDR3 size: 10 residues. V was pared by 8 bases and J by 3 bases, with 4 bases between. The germline V gene encodes CDR1 MNHEY and CDR2 SVGEGT.

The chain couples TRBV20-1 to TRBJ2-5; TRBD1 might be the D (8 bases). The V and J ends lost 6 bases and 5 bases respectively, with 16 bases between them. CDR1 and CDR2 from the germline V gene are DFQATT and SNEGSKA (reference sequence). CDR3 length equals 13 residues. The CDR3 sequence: CSANRGGFETQYF. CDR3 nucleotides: TGCAGTGCCAACAGGGGGGGCTTCGAGACCCAGTACTTC.

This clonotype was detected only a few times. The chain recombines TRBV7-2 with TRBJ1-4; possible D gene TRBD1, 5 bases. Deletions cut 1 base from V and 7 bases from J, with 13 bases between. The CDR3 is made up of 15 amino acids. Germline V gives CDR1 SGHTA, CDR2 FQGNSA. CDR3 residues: CASSLGIRGAEKLFF. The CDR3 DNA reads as TGTGCCAGCAGCTTAGGCATTAGGGGTGCTGAAAAACTGTTTTTT.

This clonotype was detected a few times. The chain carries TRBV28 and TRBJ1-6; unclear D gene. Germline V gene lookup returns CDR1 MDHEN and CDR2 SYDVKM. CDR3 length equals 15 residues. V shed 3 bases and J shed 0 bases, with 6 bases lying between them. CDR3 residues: CASSFTSSYNSPLHF. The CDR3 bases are TGTGCCAGCAGTTTTACAAGCTCCTATAATTCACCCCTCCACTTT.

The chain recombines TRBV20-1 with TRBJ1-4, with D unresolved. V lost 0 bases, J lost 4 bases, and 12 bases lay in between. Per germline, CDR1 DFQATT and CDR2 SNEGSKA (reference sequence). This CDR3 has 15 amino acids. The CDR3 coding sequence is TGCAGTGCTAGAGATGTTAGGGCACTTAATGAAAAACTGTTTTTT. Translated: CSARDVRALNEKLFF.